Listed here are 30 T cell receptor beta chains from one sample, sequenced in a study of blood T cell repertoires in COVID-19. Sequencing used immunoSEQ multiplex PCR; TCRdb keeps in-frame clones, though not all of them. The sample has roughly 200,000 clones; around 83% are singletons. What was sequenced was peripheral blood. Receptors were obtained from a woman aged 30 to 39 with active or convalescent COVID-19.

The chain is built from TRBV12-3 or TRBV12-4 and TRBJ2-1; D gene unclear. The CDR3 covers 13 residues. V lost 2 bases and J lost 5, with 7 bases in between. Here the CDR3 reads CASSLYTNNEQFF. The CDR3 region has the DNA TGTGCCAGCAGTTTATACACTAACAATGAGCAGTTCTTC.

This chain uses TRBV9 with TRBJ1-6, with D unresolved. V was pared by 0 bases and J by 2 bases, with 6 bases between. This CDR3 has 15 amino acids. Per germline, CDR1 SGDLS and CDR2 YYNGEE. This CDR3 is CASSVGNTYNSPLHF. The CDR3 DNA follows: TGTGCCAGCAGCGTAGGTAACACCTATAATTCACCCCTCCACTTT.

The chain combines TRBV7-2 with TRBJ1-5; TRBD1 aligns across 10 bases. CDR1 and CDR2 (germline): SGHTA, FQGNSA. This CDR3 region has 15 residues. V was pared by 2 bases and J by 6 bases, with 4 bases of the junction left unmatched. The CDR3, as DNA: TGTGCCAGCAGCTTAAGGACAGGGGGTAGTCAGCCCCAGCATTTT. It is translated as CASSLRTGGSQPQHF. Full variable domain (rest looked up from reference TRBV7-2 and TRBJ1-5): GAGVSQSPSNKVTEKGKDVELRCDPISGHTALYWYRQSLGQGLEFLIYFQGNSAPDKSGLPSDRFSAERTGGSVSTLTIQRTQQEDSAVYLCASSLRTGGSQPQHFGDGTRLSIL.

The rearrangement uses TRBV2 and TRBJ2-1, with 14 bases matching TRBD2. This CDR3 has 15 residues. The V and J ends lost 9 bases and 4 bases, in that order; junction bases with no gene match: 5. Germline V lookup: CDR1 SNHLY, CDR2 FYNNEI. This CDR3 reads CARRTSGGSYNEQFF. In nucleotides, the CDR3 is TGTGCCAGAAGGACTAGCGGGGGGAGTTACAATGAGCAGTTCTTC.

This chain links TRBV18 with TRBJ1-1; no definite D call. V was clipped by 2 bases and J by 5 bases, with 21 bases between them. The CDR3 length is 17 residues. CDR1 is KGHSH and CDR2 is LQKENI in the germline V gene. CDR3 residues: CASSPSPLSGVWTEAFF. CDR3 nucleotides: TGTGCCAGCTCACCAAGCCCGCTTAGCGGAGTTTGGACTGAAGCTTTCTTT.

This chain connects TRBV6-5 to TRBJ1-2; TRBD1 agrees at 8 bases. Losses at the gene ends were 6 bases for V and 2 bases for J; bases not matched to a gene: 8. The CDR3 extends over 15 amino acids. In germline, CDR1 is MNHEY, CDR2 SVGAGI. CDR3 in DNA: TGTGCCAGCAGCCTTATGGGACAGGCGAACTATGGCTACACCTTC. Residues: CASSLMGQANYGYTF.

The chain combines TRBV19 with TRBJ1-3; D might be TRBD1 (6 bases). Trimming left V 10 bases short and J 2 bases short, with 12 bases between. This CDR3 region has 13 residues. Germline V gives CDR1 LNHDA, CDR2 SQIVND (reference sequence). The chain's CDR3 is CATSRTAGNTIYF. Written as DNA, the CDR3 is TGTGCCACCTCCCGGACAGCTGGAAACACCATATATTTT.

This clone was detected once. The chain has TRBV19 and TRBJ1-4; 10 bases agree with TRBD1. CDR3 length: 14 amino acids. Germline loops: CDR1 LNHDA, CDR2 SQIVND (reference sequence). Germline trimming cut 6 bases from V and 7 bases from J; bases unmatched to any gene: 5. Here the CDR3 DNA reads TGTGCCAGTAGCAGCGGGACAGGGGTTGAAAAACTGTTTTTT. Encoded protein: CASSSGTGVEKLFF.

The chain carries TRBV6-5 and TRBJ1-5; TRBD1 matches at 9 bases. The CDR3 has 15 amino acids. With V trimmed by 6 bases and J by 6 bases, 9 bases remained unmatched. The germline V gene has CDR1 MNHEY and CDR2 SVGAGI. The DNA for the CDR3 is TGTGCCAGCAGGTCCGGGACAGGGTTCGGTCAGCCCCAGCATTTT. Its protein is CASRSGTGFGQPQHF.

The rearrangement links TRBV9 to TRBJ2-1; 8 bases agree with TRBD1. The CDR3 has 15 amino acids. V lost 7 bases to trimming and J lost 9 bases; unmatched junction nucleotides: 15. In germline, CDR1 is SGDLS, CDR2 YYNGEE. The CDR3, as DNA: TGTGCCAGCTCCCCGCGAGGGCAGGGGGCGAGTGAGCAGTTCTTC. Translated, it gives CASSPRGQGASEQFF.

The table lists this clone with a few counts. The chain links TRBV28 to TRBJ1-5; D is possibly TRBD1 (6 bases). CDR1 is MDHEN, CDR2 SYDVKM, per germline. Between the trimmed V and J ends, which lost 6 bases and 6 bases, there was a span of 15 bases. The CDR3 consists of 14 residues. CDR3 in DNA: TGTGCCAGCAGCCCAACCAGGGGAAGTCAGCCCCAGCATTTT. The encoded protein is CASSPTRGSQPQHF. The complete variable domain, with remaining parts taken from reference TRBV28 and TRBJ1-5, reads DVKVTQSSRYLVKRTGEKVFLECVQDMDHENMFWYRQDPGLGLRLIYFSYDVKMKEKGDIPEGYSVSREKKERFSLILESASTNQTSMYLCASSPTRGSQPQHFGDGTRLSIL.

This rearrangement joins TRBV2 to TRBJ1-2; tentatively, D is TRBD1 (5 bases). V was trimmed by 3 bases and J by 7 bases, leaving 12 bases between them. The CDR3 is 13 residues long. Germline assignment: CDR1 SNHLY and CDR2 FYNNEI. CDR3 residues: CASSDDSIRGYTF. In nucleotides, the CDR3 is TGTGCCAGCAGTGACGACAGTATTCGTGGCTACACCTTC.

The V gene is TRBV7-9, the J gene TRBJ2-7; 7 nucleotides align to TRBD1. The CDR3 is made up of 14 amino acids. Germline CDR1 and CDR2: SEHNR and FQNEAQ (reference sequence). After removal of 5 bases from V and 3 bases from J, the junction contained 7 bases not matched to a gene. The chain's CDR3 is CASSSTGARYEQYF. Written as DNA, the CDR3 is TGTGCCAGCAGCAGTACAGGGGCACGCTACGAGCAGTACTTC.

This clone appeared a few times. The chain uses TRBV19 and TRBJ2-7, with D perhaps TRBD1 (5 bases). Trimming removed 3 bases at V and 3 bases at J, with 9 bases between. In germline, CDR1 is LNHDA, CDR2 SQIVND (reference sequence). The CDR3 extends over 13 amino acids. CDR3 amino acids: CASSIGQGYEQYF. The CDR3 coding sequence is TGTGCCAGTAGTATTGGGCAGGGCTACGAGCAGTACTTC.

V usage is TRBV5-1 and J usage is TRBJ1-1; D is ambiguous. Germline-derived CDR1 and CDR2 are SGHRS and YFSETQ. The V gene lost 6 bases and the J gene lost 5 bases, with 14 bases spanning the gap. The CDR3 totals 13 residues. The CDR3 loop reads CASTSGSMTEAFF. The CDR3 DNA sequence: TGCGCCAGCACCTCCGGGTCGATGACTGAAGCTTTCTTT.

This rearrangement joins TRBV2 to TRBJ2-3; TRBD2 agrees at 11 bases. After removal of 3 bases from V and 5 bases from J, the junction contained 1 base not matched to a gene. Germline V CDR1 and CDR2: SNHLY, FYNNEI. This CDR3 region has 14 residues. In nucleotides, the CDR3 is TGTGCCAGCAGTGACACTAGCGGGGGAGATACGCAGTATTTT. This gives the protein CASSDTSGGDTQYF.

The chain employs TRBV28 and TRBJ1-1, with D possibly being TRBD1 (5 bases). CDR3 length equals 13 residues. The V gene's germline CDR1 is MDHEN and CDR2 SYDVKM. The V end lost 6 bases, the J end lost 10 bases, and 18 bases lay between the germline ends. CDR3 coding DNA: TGTGCCAGCAGGCTGGGCGGGGTTGGGGCAGCTTTCTTT. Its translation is CASRLGGVGAAFF. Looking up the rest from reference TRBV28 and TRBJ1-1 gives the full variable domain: DVKVTQSSRYLVKRTGEKVFLECVQDMDHENMFWYRQDPGLGLRLIYFSYDVKMKEKGDIPEGYSVSREKKERFSLILESASTNQTSMYLCASRLGGVGAAFFGQGTRLTVV.

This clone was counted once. The CDR3 is CASSLSQGSGNTIYF. CDR3 sequence (DNA): TGTGCCAGCAGCTTATCCCAGGGCTCCGGAAACACCATATATTTT. The chain employs TRBV11-2 and TRBJ1-3; tentative D call: TRBD1 (5 bases). Germline CDR1 reads SGHAT; CDR2 reads FQNNGV. With 2 bases removed from V and 4 bases from J, the gap between germline ends came to 12 bases. This CDR3 has 15 residues.

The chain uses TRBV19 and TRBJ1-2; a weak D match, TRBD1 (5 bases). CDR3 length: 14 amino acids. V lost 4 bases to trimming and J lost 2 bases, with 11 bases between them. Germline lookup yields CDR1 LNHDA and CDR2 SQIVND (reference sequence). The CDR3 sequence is CASSSRDRNYGYTF. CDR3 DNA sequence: TGTGCCAGTAGTAGCCGAGACAGAAACTATGGCTACACCTTC.

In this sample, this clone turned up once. CDR3 in amino acids: CASSTNSGGAFF. The CDR3 DNA reads as TGTGCCAGCAGCACCAACTCGGGAGGGGCTTTCTTT. The rearrangement joins TRBV6-5 to TRBJ1-1; unclear D gene. The germline V gene encodes CDR1 MNHEY and CDR2 SVGAGI. The CDR3 contains 12 residues. V gave up 6 bases and J gave up 11 bases, with 16 bases separating them.

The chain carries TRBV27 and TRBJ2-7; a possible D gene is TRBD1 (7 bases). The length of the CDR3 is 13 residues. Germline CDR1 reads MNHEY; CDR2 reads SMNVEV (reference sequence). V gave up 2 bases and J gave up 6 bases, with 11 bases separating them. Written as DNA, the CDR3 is TGTGCCAGCAGTTTAAACAGGGGAGGCGAGCAGTACTTC. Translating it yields CASSLNRGGEQYF.

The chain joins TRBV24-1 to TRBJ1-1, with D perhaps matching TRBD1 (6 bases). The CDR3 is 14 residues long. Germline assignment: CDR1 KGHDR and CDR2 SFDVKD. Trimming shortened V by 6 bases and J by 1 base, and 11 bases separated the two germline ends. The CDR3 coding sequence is TGTGCCACCAGTAGGGGACACCGGAACACTGAAGCTTTCTTT. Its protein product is CATSRGHRNTEAFF.

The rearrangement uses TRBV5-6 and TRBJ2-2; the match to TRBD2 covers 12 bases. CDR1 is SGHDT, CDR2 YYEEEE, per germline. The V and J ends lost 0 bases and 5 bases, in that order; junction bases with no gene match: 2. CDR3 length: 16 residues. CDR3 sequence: CASSLALAGGTGELFF. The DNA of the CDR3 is TGTGCCAGCAGCTTGGCACTAGCGGGGGGAACCGGGGAGCTGTTTTTT.

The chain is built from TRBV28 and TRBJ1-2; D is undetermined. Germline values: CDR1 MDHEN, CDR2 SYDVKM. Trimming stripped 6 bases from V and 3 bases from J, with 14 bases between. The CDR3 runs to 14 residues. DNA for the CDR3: TGTGCCAGCAGAAGACCCGACGGAGACTATGGCTACACCTTC. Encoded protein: CASRRPDGDYGYTF.

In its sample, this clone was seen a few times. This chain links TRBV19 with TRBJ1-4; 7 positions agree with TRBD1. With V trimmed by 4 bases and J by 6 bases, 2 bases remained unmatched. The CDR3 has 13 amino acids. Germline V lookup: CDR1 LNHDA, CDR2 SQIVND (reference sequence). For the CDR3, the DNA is TGTGCCAGTAGTAGCCAGGGGGATGAAAAACTGTTTTTT. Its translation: CASSSQGDEKLFF.

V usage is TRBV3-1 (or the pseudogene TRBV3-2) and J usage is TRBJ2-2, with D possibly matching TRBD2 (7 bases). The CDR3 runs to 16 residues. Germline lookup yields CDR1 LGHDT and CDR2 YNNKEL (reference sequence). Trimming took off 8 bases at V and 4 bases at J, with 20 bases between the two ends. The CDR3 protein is CASAKPGEGGTGELFF. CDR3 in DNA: TGTGCCAGCGCCAAGCCCGGGGAGGGGGGCACCGGGGAGCTGTTTTTT.

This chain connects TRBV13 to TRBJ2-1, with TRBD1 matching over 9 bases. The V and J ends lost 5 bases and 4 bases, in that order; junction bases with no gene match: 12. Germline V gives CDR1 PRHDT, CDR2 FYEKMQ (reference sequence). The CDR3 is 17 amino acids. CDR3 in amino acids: CASSLQTGGSLYNEQFF. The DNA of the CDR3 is TGTGCCAGCAGCCTACAGACAGGGGGGTCCCTTTACAATGAGCAGTTCTTC.

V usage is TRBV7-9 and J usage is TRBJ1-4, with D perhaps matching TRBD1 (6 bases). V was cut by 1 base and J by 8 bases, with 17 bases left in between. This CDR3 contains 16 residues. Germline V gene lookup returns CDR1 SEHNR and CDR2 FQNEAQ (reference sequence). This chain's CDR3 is CASSLGAAGRGEKLFF. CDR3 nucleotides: TGTGCCAGCAGCTTAGGGGCCGCGGGTAGGGGGGAAAAACTGTTTTTT.

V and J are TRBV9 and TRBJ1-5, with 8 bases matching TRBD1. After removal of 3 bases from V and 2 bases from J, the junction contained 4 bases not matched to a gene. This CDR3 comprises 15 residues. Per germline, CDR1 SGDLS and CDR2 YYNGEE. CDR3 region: CASSAGQGGNQPQHF. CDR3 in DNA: TGTGCCAGCAGCGCCGGACAGGGTGGCAATCAGCCCCAGCATTTT.

CDR3 loop: CASSKRGRGRVLTYEQYF. CDR3 coding DNA: TGTGCCAGCAGCAAAAGGGGGCGCGGGAGGGTCCTTACCTACGAGCAGTACTTC. The rearrangement links TRBV7-9 to TRBJ2-7, with 9 bases identical to TRBD2. Germline V gives CDR1 SEHNR, CDR2 FQNEAQ (reference sequence). The V gene end was trimmed by 5 bases and the J gene end by 2 bases; junction bases not matched to a gene: 16. The CDR3 runs to 18 residues.